This TCR beta chain was recovered during a study of cytomegalovirus exposure and HLA in healthy donors. Study-wide points: An apparent linkage of common viral pathogens to several of the most significant clusters emerged in a later analysis. When analyzed later, the rates of TCR association showed variation by HLA locus, with DRB1 the most and HLA-C the fewest. Within an earlier analysis, most TCR beta V segments proved productive either about 90% or about 30% of the time.

From germline, CDR1 is ENHRY and CDR2 SYGVKD. This CDR3 is built from 14 residues. Deletions cut 11 bases from V and 1 base from J, with 15 bases between. As concerns this clone: Its antigen remains unidentified.

PCR was performed using 60 Vbeta and 13 Jbeta primers. In the original processing: The count from a later analysis was 79 million or so unique TCR beta chains, approximately 9.9 million of them shared. Sequenced by immunoSEQ multiplex PCR; TCRdb stores in-frame clones only, minus some. That table supplies the V and J calls and clone size; D and trimming were determined from the DNA. Of about 200,000 clones detected, around 77% appear once; the ten largest clones hold 2.9%. Sequenced: PBMCs. The TCR sequence derives from a woman in her 30s in good health and CMV-seronegative. This chain joins TRBV10-3 and TRBJ2-1; tentative D call: TRBD2 (5 bases). CDR3 sequence reads: CASQAGGSYNEQFF. DNA for the CDR3: TGTGCCTCCCAGGCGGGTGGGTCCTACAATGAGCAGTTCTTC.